This TCR beta chain was recorded in a study of blood T cell repertoires in COVID-19. In the study overall: Samples of COVID-19 (acute and convalescent) were obtained from the United States, Italy and Spain. Sources were T cells, B-cell-depleted T cells, or PBMCs; the material itself was cDNA or gDNA.

Trimming took 1 base from V and 5 from J, leaving 12 bases between them. The length of the CDR3 is 14 residues. Germline CDR1 is SEHNR and CDR2 is FQNEAQ (reference sequence). Original processing notes: Reference gene primer amplification gave nucleated cell count estimates. Some clones are missing from TCRdb's copy, which holds only in-frame ones; the method was immunoSEQ multiplex PCR. The V and J calls and clone size come from that table; D and trimming were worked out from the DNA. The sample gives more than 75,000 clones, approximately 84% of which show up once; roughly 12% is in the top ten. This chain connects TRBV7-9 to TRBJ2-7, with D perhaps matching TRBD1 (6 bases). The source material was peripheral blood. The TCR sequence derives from a human donor in a cohort sampled during active COVID-19. Written as DNA, the CDR3 is TGTGCCAGCAGCTTAGGTCGGGACAACCACGAGCAGTACTTC. This codes for CASSLGRDNHEQYF.